This T cell receptor beta chain was retrieved from a study of cytomegalovirus exposure and HLA in healthy donors. The study ran its PCR with 60 Vbeta and 13 Jbeta primers. Sequencing used immunoSEQ multiplex PCR; TCRdb keeps in-frame clones, though not all of them. The sample comprises some 190,000 clones, approximately 80% of which are singletons, and about 1% rests with the top ten. The CDR3 contains 15 residues. The germline V gene encodes CDR1 MNHEY and CDR2 SMNVEV (reference sequence). V gave up 4 bases and J gave up 2 bases; unmatched junction bases: 6. The specimen was PBMCs. The V gene is TRBV27, the J gene TRBJ2-3, with 7 positions matching TRBD2. This sequence originates from a woman in her thirties or forties in good health and CMV-seronegative. DNA for the CDR3: TGTGCCAGCAGTTGGGGGGGGGTGATCACAGATACGCAGTATTTT. Translation gives CASSWGGVITDTQYF.